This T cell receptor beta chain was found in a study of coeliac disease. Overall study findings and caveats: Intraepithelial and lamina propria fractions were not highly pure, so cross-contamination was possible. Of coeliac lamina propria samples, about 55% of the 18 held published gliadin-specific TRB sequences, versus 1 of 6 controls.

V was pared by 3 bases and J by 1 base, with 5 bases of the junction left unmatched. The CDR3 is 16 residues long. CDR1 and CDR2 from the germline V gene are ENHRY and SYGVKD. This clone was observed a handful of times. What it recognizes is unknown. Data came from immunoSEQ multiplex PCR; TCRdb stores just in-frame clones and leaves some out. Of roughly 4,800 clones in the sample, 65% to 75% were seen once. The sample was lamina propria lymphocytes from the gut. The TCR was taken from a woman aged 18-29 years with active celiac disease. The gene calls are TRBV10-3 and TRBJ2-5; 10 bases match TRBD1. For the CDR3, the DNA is TGTGCCATCAGTGACCTCGACAGGGGGCTCCAAGAGACCCAGTACTTC. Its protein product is CAISDLDRGLQETQYF.